The present entry profiles one T cell receptor (beta chain) with its context. As yet, its antigen is unknown. The data were obtained in a study of response to subunit inactivated influenza vaccine. Study results and limitations: The authors offered the suggestion that each seasonal influenza vaccination recruits few new T cells.

V gave up 3 bases and J gave up 3 bases, with 15 bases separating them. CDR1 DFQATT and CDR2 SNEGSKA come from the germline V gene (reference sequence). The CDR3 consists of 14 residues. MiXCR, run by TCRdb on the RT-PCR reads, gives a single entry per CDR3 protein. There are approximately 230,000 distinct CDR3 sequences in the sample; approximately 12% occur only once, and over 6.5% lies in the top ten. This chain uses TRBV20-1 with TRBJ2-7; D perhaps matches TRBD2 (6 bases). The sequence came from a man aged 50-59 years who received an inactivated influenza vaccine. Sequenced here: non-naive T cells sorted from PBMCs, sampled 14 to 15 days before vaccination. CDR3 bases: TGCAGTGCTAGTCCCAATAGCGGCCTCTACGAGCAGTACTTC. Its protein is CSASPNSGLYEQYF.